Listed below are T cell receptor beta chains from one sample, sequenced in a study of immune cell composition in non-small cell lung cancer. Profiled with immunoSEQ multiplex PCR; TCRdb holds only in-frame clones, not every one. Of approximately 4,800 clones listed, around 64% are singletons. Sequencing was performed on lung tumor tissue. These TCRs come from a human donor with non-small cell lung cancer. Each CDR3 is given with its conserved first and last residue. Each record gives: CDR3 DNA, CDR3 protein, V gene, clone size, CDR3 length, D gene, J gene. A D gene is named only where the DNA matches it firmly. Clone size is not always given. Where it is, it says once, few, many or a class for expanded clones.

CDR3nt: TGTGCCAGCAGCACCCCGACTAGCGGTGAGCAGTTCTTC; CDR3aa: CASSTPTSGEQFF; v_gene: TRBV4-2; abundance: once; len: 13; d_gene: TRBD2; j_gene: TRBJ2-1
CDR3nt: TGTGGGTGGACAGGGCCTTTGTCCGGGGAGCTGTTTTTT; CDR3aa: CGWTGPLSGELFF; v_gene: TRBV30; abundance: -; len: 13; d_gene: TRBD1; j_gene: TRBJ2-2
CDR3nt: TGTGCCAGCGGCTTGGGGACACCGAACACCGGGGAGCTGTTTTTT; CDR3aa: CASGLGTPNTGELFF; v_gene: TRBV27; abundance: -; len: 15; d_gene: -; j_gene: TRBJ2-2
CDR3nt: TGTGCCTGGAGTGTACAGAGGAACACTGAAGCTTTCTTT; CDR3aa: CAWSVQRNTEAFF; v_gene: TRBV30; abundance: -; len: 13; d_gene: -; j_gene: TRBJ1-1
CDR3nt: TGTGCCAGCAACGGACTAGCAGCCGGGGAGCTGTTTTTT; CDR3aa: CASNGLAAGELFF; v_gene: TRBV9; abundance: -; len: 13; d_gene: TRBD2; j_gene: TRBJ2-2
CDR3nt: TGTGCCAGCAGCCAAGATGCGGGACTAGCGGGCCTCGGGACCCAGTACTTC; CDR3aa: CASSQDAGLAGLGTQYF; v_gene: TRBV4-2; abundance: -; len: 17; d_gene: TRBD2; j_gene: TRBJ2-5
CDR3nt: TGTGCCAGTAGTATAGGAAGCCCCCGTCTGCATAACACCGGGGAGCTGTTTTTT; CDR3aa: CASSIGSPRLHNTGELFF; v_gene: TRBV19; abundance: -; len: 18; d_gene: -; j_gene: TRBJ2-2
CDR3nt: TGTGCCAGCCTGACGACTAGCGGGAGTTCTTACGAGCAGTACTTC; CDR3aa: CASLTTSGSSYEQYF; v_gene: TRBV28; abundance: -; len: 15; d_gene: TRBD2; j_gene: TRBJ2-7
CDR3nt: TGTGCCAGCACCCCGGGACTCGTAGCCTACGAGCAGTACTTC; CDR3aa: CASTPGLVAYEQYF; v_gene: TRBV7-2; abundance: -; len: 14; d_gene: -; j_gene: TRBJ2-7
CDR3nt: TGTGCCAGCAGTCCCACTACCGCCACAGATACGCAGTATTTT; CDR3aa: CASSPTTATDTQYF; v_gene: TRBV27; abundance: -; len: 14; d_gene: -; j_gene: TRBJ2-3
CDR3nt: TGTGCCAGCAGCTTGGGGACAGCCGAGAATGAAAAACTGTTTTTT; CDR3aa: CASSLGTAENEKLFF; v_gene: TRBV7-9; abundance: -; len: 15; d_gene: TRBD1; j_gene: TRBJ1-4
CDR3nt: TGTGCCAGCAGTTACTCGGGGGCGCGTACTGAAGCTTTCTTT; CDR3aa: CASSYSGARTEAFF; v_gene: TRBV6-5; abundance: -; len: 14; d_gene: -; j_gene: TRBJ1-1
CDR3nt: TGTGCCAGCAGCCCCTTAGGGAGCGCGGTCGGGGAGCTGTTTTTT; CDR3aa: CASSPLGSAVGELFF; v_gene: TRBV7-6; abundance: once; len: 15; d_gene: -; j_gene: TRBJ2-2
CDR3nt: TGTGCCAGCAGACTGCACGGGGAGGTCGGGACCCAGTACTTC; CDR3aa: CASRLHGEVGTQYF; v_gene: TRBV7-9; abundance: -; len: 14; d_gene: -; j_gene: TRBJ2-5
CDR3nt: TGCGCCAGCAGCCAAGGGGAGGCGGGGTACTCCTACGAGCAGTACTTC; CDR3aa: CASSQGEAGYSYEQYF; v_gene: TRBV4-3; abundance: -; len: 16; d_gene: -; j_gene: TRBJ2-7
CDR3nt: TGTGCCAGCAGTGAACGGGAGGGATCAGATACGCAGTATTTT; CDR3aa: CASSEREGSDTQYF; v_gene: TRBV2; abundance: -; len: 14; d_gene: TRBD2; j_gene: TRBJ2-3
CDR3nt: TGTGCCAGCAGCTTAGTGTCAGTCTCCTACGAGCAGTACTTC; CDR3aa: CASSLVSVSYEQYF; v_gene: TRBV7-2; abundance: few; len: 14; d_gene: -; j_gene: TRBJ2-7
CDR3nt: TGTGCCAGTAGTACTAAGGGACTGAATTACGAGCAGTACTTC; CDR3aa: CASSTKGLNYEQYF; v_gene: TRBV19; abundance: -; len: 14; d_gene: -; j_gene: TRBJ2-7
CDR3nt: TGCAGCGTTGTAAACAGGGGATACTATGGCTACACCTTC; CDR3aa: CSVVNRGYYGYTF; v_gene: TRBV29-1; abundance: few; len: 13; d_gene: TRBD1; j_gene: TRBJ1-2
CDR3nt: TGTGCCAGCAGCTTAGATCCGAGCATGAACACTGAAGCTTTCTTT; CDR3aa: CASSLDPSMNTEAFF; v_gene: TRBV11-2; abundance: once; len: 15; d_gene: -; j_gene: TRBJ1-1
CDR3nt: TGTGCCAGTAGACGAACTAGCGGGAGTGTGGAGACCCAGTACTTC; CDR3aa: CASRRTSGSVETQYF; v_gene: TRBV19; abundance: once; len: 15; d_gene: TRBD2; j_gene: TRBJ2-5
CDR3nt: TGTGCCAGCAGTGGCCTTGGAGGCTATAGCAATCAGCCCCAGCATTTT; CDR3aa: CASSGLGGYSNQPQHF; v_gene: TRBV27; abundance: -; len: 16; d_gene: -; j_gene: TRBJ1-5
CDR3nt: TGTGCCAGCAGCCCACTAGCGGGAGGGAATGAGCAGTTCTTC; CDR3aa: CASSPLAGGNEQFF; v_gene: TRBV7-2; abundance: -; len: 14; d_gene: TRBD2; j_gene: TRBJ2-1
CDR3nt: TGTGCCAGCAGCGCTGGGGGGGGGAGAGTCGGCGAGCAGTACTTC; CDR3aa: CASSAGGGRVGEQYF; v_gene: TRBV11-3; abundance: -; len: 15; d_gene: TRBD2; j_gene: TRBJ2-7
CDR3nt: TGTGCCATCAGGGACAGGGTCCAAGAGACCCAGTACTTC; CDR3aa: CAIRDRVQETQYF; v_gene: TRBV10-3; abundance: -; len: 13; d_gene: TRBD1; j_gene: TRBJ2-5
CDR3nt: TGTGCCAGCAGCTTGGGGCCGGGTGAGCAGTTCTTC; CDR3aa: CASSLGPGEQFF; v_gene: TRBV5-8; abundance: -; len: 12; d_gene: -; j_gene: TRBJ2-1
CDR3nt: TGTGCCAGCAGCTTGGTGACTAGCGGGTTGGACGAGCAGTACTTC; CDR3aa: CASSLVTSGLDEQYF; v_gene: TRBV7-9; abundance: large; len: 15; d_gene: TRBD2; j_gene: TRBJ2-7
CDR3nt: TGTGCCAGCAGCCCGACAGGCCCCCCCACGACCTACGAGCAGTACTTC; CDR3aa: CASSPTGPPTTYEQYF; v_gene: TRBV9; abundance: -; len: 16; d_gene: -; j_gene: TRBJ2-7
CDR3nt: TGTGCCAGCAGTGCGGGACTAGCGGGAAGTGGAGACATTCAGTACTTC; CDR3aa: CASSAGLAGSGDIQYF; v_gene: TRBV6-1; abundance: -; len: 16; d_gene: TRBD2; j_gene: TRBJ2-4
CDR3nt: TGTGCCGCTCAGGGCGGCGGGGCGGAAGGGGCCAACGTCCTGACTTTC; CDR3aa: CAAQGGGAEGANVLTF; v_gene: TRBV28; abundance: -; len: 16; d_gene: -; j_gene: TRBJ2-6
CDR3nt: TGTGCCAGTAGCCTACTCCGGGCCGGGGGTGGCTACACCTTC; CDR3aa: CASSLLRAGGGYTF; v_gene: TRBV19; abundance: -; len: 14; d_gene: -; j_gene: TRBJ1-2
CDR3nt: TGTGCCAGCAGGGCTAGTGTCCCCTACAATGAGCAGTTCTTC; CDR3aa: CASRASVPYNEQFF; v_gene: TRBV7-2; abundance: once; len: 14; d_gene: -; j_gene: TRBJ2-1
CDR3nt: TGTGCCAGCAGCTTAGGAGTAGCGGGGGTGGGGAGCCAAGAGACCCAGTACTTC; CDR3aa: CASSLGVAGVGSQETQYF; v_gene: TRBV11-2; abundance: few; len: 18; d_gene: TRBD2; j_gene: TRBJ2-5
CDR3nt: TGCGCCAGCAGCCTAATGGGGGACAACAATGAGCAGTTCTTC; CDR3aa: CASSLMGDNNEQFF; v_gene: TRBV5-1; abundance: -; len: 14; d_gene: -; j_gene: TRBJ2-1
CDR3nt: TGTGCCAGCAGTTATCGGACAGGGAACTATGGCTACACCTTC; CDR3aa: CASSYRTGNYGYTF; v_gene: TRBV6-5; abundance: -; len: 14; d_gene: TRBD1; j_gene: TRBJ1-2
CDR3nt: TGCAGCTCGACGGGGAACACCGGGGAGCTGTTTTTT; CDR3aa: CSSTGNTGELFF; v_gene: TRBV29-1; abundance: few; len: 12; d_gene: -; j_gene: TRBJ2-2
CDR3nt: TGTGCCAGCAGAGTTTTGATCGAGTCCGAGCAGTACTTC; CDR3aa: CASRVLIESEQYF; v_gene: TRBV27; abundance: -; len: 13; d_gene: -; j_gene: TRBJ2-7
CDR3nt: TGTGCCAGCAGCTTAGGTCAGGGAGGGGCGTACGAGCAGTACTTC; CDR3aa: CASSLGQGGAYEQYF; v_gene: TRBV7-9; abundance: few; len: 15; d_gene: TRBD2; j_gene: TRBJ2-7